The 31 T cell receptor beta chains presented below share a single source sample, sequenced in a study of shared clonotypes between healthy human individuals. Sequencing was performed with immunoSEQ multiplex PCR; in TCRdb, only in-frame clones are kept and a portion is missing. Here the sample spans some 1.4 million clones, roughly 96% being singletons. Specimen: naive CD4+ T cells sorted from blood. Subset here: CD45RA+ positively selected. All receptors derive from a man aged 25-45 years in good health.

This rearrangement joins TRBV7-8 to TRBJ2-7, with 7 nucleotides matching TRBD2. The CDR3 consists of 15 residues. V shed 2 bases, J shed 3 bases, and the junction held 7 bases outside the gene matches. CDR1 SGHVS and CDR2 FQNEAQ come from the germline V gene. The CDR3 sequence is CASSLQRGISYEQYF. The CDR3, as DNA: TGTGCCAGCAGCTTACAGCGGGGAATCAGCTACGAGCAGTACTTC. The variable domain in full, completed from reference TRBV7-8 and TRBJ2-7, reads GAGVSQSPRYKVAKRGQDVALRCDPISGHVSLFWYQQALGQGPEFLTYFQNEAQLDKSGLPSDRFFAERPEGSVSTLKIQRTQQEDSAVYLCASSLQRGISYEQYFGPGTRLTVT.

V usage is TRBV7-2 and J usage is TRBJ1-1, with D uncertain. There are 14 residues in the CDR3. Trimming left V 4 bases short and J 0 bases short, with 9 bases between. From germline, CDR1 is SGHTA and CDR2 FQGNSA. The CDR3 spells CASSSMSVNTEAFF. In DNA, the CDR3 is TGTGCCAGCAGCTCTATGTCTGTGAACACTGAAGCTTTCTTT.

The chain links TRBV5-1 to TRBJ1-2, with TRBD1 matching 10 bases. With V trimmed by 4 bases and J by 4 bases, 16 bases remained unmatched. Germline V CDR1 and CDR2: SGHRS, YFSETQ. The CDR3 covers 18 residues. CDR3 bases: TGCGCCAGCAGCCCCTACGGGGTAACCGGGACAGGGGTCTATGGCTACACCTTC. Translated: CASSPYGVTGTGVYGYTF.

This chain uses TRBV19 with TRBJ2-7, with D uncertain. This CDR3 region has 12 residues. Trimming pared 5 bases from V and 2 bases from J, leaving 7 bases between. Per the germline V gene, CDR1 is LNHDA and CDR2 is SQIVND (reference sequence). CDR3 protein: CASSAGAYEQYF. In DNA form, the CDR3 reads TGTGCCAGTAGTGCTGGGGCCTACGAGCAGTACTTC.

CDR3 sequence reads: CASSTSTGISYQETQYF. The CDR3 region has the DNA TGTGCCAGCAGTACCTCGACAGGGATCTCATACCAAGAGACCCAGTACTTC. The chain combines TRBV28 with TRBJ2-5, with 7 bases lining up with TRBD1. Germline-derived CDR1 and CDR2 are MDHEN and SYDVKM. The CDR3 is made up of 17 amino acids. Trimming removed 5 bases from V and 0 bases from J; junction bases left unmatched: 12.

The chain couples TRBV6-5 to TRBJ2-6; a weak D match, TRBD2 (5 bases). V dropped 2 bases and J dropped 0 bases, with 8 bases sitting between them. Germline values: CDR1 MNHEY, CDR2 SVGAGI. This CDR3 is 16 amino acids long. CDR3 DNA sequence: TGTGCCAGCAGTTACGTGGGAGACTCTGGGGCCAACGTCCTGACTTTC. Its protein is CASSYVGDSGANVLTF.

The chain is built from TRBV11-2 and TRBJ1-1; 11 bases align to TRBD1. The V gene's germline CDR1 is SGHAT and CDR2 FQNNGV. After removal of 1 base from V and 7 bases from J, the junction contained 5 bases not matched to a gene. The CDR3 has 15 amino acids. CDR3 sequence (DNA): TGTGCCAGCAGCTTAGGAGTGGGGACAGGGGGTGAAGCTTTCTTT. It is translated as CASSLGVGTGGEAFF.

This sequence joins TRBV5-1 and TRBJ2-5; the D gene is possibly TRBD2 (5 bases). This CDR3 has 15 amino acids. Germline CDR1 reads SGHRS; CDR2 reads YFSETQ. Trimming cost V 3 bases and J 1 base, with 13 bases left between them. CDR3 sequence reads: CASSSDQRSQETQYF. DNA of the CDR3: TGCGCCAGCAGCTCGGATCAGCGGAGCCAAGAGACCCAGTACTTC. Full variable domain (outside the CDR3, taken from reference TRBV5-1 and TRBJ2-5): KAGVTQTPRYLIKTRGQQVTLSCSPISGHRSVSWYQQTPGQGLQFLFEYFSETQRNKGNFPGRFSGRQFSNSRSEMNVSTLELGDSALYLCASSSDQRSQETQYFGPGTRLLVL.

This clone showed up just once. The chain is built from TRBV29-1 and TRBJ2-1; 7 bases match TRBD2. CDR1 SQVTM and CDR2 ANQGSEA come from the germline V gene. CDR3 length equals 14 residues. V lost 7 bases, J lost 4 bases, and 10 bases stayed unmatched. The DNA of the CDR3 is TGCAGCGCCGATGGACTAGGCTTATACAATGAGCAGTTCTTC. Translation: CSADGLGLYNEQFF.

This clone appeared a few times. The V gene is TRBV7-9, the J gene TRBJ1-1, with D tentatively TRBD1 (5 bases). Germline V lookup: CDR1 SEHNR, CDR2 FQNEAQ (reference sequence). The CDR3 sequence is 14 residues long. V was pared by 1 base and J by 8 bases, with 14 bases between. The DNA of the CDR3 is TGTGCCAGCAGCTTAGGATCAGGGCTTGAGGAAGCTTTCTTT. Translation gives CASSLGSGLEEAFF.

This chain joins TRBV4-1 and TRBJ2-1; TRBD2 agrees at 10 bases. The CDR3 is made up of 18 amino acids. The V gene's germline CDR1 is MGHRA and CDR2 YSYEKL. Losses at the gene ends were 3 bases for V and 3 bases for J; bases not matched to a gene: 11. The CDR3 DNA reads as TGCGCCAGCAGCCACGGCCTAGCGGGAGTCGTGGGCTACAATGAGCAGTTCTTC. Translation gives CASSHGLAGVVGYNEQFF.

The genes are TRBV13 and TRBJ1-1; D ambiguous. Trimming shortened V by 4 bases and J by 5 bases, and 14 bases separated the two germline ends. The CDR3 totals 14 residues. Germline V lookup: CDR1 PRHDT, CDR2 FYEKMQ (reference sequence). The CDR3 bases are TGTGCCAGCAGCTCCTGGATAGGAGGAACTGAAGCTTTCTTT. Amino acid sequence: CASSSWIGGTEAFF. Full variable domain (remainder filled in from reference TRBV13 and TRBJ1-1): AAGVIQSPRHLIKEKRETATLKCYPIPRHDTVYWYQQGPGQDPQFLISFYEKMQSDKGSIPDRFSAQQFSDYHSELNMSSLELGDSALYFCASSSWIGGTEAFFGQGTRLTVV.

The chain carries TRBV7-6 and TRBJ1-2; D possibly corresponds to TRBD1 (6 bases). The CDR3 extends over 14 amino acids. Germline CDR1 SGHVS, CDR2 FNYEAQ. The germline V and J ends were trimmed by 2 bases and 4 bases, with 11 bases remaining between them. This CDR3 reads CASSLNRASYGYTF. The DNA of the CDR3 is TGTGCCAGCAGCTTAAACAGGGCCTCCTATGGCTACACCTTC.

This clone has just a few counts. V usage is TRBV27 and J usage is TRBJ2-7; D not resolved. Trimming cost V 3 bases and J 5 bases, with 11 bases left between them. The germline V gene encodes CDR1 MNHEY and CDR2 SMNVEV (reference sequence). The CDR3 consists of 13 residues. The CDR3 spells CASSFYLGHEQYF. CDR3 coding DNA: TGTGCCAGCAGTTTCTATTTGGGCCACGAGCAGTACTTC.

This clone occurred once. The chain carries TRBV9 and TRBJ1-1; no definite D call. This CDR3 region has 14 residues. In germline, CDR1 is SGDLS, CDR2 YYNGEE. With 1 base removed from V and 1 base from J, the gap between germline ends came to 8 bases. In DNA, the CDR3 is TGTGCCAGCAGCGTACGGTCACAGAACACTGAAGCTTTCTTT. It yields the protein CASSVRSQNTEAFF.

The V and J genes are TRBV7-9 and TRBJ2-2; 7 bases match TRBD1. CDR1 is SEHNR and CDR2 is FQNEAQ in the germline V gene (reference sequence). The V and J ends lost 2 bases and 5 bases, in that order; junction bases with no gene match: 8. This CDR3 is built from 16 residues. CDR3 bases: TGTGCCAGCAGCTTATATGAGACAGGGAGAACCGGGGAGCTGTTTTTT. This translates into CASSLYETGRTGELFF.

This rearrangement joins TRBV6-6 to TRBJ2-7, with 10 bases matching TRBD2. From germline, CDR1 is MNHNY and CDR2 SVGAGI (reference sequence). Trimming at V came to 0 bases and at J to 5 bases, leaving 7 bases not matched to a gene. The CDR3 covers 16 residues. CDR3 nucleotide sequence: TGTGCCAGCAGTTACTCCCAGCGGGAGGGCCAACACGAGCAGTACTTC. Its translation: CASSYSQREGQHEQYF.

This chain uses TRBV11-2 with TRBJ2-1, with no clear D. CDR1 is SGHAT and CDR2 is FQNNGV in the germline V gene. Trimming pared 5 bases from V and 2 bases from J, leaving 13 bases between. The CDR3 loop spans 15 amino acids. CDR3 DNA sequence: TGTGCCAGCAGCCTAGGGTCCTCCACCTACAATGAGCAGTTCTTC. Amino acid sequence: CASSLGSSTYNEQFF.

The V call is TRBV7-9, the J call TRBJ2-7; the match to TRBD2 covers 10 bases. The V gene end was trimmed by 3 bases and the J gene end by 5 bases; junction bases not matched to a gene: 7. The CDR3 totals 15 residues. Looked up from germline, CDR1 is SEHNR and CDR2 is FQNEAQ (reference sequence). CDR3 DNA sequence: TGTGCCAGCAGCTTCGAAGCGGGAGGGCCTCACGAGCAGTACTTC. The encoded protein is CASSFEAGGPHEQYF.

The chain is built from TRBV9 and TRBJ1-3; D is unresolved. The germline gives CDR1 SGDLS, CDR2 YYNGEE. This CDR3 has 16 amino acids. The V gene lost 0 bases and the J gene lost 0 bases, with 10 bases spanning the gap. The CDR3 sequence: CASSVDRPGSGNTIYF. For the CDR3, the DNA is TGTGCCAGCAGCGTAGATCGCCCAGGCTCTGGAAACACCATATATTTT.

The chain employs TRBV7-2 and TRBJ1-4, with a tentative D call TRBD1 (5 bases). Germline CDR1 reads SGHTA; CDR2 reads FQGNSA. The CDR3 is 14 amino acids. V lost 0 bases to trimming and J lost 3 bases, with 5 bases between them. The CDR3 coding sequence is TGTGCCAGCAGCTTAGCCAGGGCTAATGAAAAACTGTTTTTT. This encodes CASSLARANEKLFF.

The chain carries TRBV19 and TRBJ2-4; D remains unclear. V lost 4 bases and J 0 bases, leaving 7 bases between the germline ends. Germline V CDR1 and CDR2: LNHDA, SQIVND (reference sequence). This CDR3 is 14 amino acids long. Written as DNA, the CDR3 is TGTGCCAGTAGTAATAGTCGAGCCAAAAACATTCAGTACTTC. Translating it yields CASSNSRAKNIQYF.

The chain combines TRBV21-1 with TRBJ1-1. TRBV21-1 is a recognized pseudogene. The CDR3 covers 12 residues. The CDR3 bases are TGTGCCAGCAGCACCTGGGGGACTGAAGCTTTCTTT. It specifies CASSTWGTEAFF.

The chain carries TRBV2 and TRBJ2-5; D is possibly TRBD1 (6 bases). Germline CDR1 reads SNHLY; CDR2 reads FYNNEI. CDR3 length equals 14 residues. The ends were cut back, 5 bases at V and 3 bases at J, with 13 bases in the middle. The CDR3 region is CASSKRTAKETQYF. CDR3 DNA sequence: TGTGCCAGCAGTAAAAGGACAGCTAAAGAGACCCAGTACTTC.

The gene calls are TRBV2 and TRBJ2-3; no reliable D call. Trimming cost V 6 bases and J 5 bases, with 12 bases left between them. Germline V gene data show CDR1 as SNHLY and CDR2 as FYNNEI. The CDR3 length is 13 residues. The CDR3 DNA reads TGTGCCAGCAGCCCGACCTGGGTAGATACGCAGTATTTT. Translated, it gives CASSPTWVDTQYF. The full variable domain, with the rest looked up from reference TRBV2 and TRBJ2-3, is EPEVTQTPSHQVTQMGQEVILRCVPISNHLYFYWYRQILGQKVEFLVSFYNNEISEKSEIFDDQFSVERPDGSNFTLKIRSTKLEDSAMYFCASSPTWVDTQYFGPGTRLTVL.

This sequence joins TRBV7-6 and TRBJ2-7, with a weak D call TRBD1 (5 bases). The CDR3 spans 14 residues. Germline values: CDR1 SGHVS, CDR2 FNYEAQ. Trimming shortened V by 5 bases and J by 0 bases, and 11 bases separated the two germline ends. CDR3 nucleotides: TGTGCCAGCAGCCAGACAGAGATCTCCTACGAGCAGTACTTC. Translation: CASSQTEISYEQYF. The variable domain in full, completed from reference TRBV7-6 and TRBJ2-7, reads GAGVSQSPRYKVTKRGQDVALRCDPISGHVSLYWYRQALGQGPEFLTYFNYEAQQDKSGLPNDRFSAERPEGSISTLTIQRTEQRDSAMYRCASSQTEISYEQYFGPGTRLTVT.

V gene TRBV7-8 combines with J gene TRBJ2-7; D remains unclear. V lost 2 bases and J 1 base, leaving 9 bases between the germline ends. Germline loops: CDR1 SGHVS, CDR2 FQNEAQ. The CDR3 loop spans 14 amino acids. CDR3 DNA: TGTGCCAGCAGCTTATCGGCAACTTCCTACGAGCAGTACTTC. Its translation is CASSLSATSYEQYF.

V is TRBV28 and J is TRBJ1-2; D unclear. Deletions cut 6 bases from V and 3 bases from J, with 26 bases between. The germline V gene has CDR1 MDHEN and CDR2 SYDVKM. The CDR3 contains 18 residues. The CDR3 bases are TGTGCCAGCAGCGACCAAGGAGGATCGGTCCGGCGCCACTATGGCTACACCTTC. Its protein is CASSDQGGSVRRHYGYTF.

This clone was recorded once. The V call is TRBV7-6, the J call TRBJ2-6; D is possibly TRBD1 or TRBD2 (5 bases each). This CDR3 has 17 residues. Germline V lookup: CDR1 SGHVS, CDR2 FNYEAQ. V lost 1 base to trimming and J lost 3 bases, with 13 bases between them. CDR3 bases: TGTGCCAGCAGCTTAGTTGTGGCAGGGAGTGGGGCCAACGTCCTGACTTTC. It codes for CASSLVVAGSGANVLTF.

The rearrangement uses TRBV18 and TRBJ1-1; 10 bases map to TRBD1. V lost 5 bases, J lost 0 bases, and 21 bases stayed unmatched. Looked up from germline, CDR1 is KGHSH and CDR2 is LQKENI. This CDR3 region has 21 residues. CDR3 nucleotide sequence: TGTGCCAGCTCAACACTAATTTCGGGACAGGGGTTCCTAGGCGTGAACACTGAAGCTTTCTTT. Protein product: CASSTLISGQGFLGVNTEAFF.

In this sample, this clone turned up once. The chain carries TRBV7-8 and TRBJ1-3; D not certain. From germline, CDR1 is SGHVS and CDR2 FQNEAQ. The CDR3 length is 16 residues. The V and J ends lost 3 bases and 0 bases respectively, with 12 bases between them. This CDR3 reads CASSLAKGSSGNTIYF. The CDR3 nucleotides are TGTGCCAGCAGCTTGGCGAAGGGCAGCTCTGGAAACACCATATATTTT.